The clone carrying this T cell receptor beta chain was counted a few times. The antigen remains unidentified. This specimen belongs to a study of T cells in Graves' hyperthyroidism and ophthalmopathy. Study as a whole: Peripheral blood was drawn at first diagnosis, prior to all treatment. Overall study findings and caveats: In blood, most of the thyroid clonotypes expanded above 0.001 were also present.

The CDR3 is made up of 15 amino acids. V dropped 4 bases and J dropped 7 bases, with 19 bases sitting between them. Germline V gene sequence: CDR1 LGHDT, CDR2 YNNKEL (reference sequence). Disease duration under 2 months; hyperthyroidism patients were aged 18 to 65. Amplification of TCR beta CDR3 regions used RNA as the template. An initial round of RT-PCR targeting the TCR CDR3 relied on the HTBI primer set. TCRdb called the multiplex PCR reads again in MiXCR, with one record for every CDR3 protein. The sample contains some 760,000 distinct CDR3 sequences, around 15% of which appear only once. What was sequenced was blood. The gene calls are TRBV3-1 and TRBJ1-2; TRBD1 is a possible D gene (6 bases). This receptor was taken from a woman aged 18-35 years with Graves' hyperthyroidism. In DNA, the CDR3 is TGTGCCAGCAGCCCCCTCTTTAAGGGGGTCGGTGGCTACACCTTC. This translates into CASSPLFKGVGGYTF.